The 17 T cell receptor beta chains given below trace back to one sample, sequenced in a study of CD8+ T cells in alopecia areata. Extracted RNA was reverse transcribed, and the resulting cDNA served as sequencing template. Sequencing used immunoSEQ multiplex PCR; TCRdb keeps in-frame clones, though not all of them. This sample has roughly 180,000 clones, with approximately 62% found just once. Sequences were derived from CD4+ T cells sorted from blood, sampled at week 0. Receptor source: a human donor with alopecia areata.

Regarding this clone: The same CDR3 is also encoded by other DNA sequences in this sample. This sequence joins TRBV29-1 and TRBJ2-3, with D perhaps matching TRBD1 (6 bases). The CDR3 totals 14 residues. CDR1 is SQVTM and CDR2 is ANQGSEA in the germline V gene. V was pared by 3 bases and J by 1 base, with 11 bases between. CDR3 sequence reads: CSVDLAGGTDTQYF. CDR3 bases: TGCAGCGTTGATCTGGCAGGGGGCACAGATACGCAGTATTTT.

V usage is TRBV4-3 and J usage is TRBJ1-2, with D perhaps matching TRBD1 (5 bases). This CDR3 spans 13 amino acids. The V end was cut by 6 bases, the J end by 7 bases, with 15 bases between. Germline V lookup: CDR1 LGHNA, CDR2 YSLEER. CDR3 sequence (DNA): TGCGCCAGCAGTCTCACGGGGGTATCTGGCTACACCTTC. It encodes CASSLTGVSGYTF.

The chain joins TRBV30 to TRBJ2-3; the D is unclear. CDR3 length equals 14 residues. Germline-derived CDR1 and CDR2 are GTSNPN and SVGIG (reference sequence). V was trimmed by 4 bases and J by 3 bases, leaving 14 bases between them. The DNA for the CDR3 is TGTGCCTGGACCACCACGATTAATACAGATACGCAGTATTTT. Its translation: CAWTTTINTDTQYF.

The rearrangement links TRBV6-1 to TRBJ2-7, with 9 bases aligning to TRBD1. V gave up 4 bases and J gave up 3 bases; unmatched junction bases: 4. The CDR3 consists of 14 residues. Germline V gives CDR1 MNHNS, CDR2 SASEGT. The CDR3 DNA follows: TGTGCCAGCAGTGCCGGGACAGGGATCTACGAGCAGTACTTC. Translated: CASSAGTGIYEQYF.

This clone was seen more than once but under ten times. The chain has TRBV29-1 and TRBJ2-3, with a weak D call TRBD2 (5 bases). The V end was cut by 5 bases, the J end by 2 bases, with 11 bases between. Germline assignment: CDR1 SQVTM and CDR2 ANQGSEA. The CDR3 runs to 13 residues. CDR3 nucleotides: TGCAGCGTTCGACTAATTTACACAGATACGCAGTATTTT. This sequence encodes CSVRLIYTDTQYF.

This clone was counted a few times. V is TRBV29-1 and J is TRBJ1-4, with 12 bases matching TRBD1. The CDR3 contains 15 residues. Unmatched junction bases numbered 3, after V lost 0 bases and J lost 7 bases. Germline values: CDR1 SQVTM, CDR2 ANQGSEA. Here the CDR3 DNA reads TGCAGCGTTGAAGAGGGACAGGGGGCGCCTGAAAAACTGTTTTTT. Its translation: CSVEEGQGAPEKLFF.

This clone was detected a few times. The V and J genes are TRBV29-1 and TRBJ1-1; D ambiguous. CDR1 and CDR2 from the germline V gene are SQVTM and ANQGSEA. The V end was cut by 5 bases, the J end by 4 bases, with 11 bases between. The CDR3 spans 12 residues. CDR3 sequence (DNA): TGCAGCGTTAAAAAGGAATCCACTGAAGCTTTCTTT. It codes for CSVKKESTEAFF.

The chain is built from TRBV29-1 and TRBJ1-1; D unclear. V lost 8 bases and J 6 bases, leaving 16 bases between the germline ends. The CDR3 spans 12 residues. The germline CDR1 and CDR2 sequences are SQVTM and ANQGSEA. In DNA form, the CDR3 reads TGCAGCTGTTCGGATCCAGCCTCTGAAGCTTTCTTT. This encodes CSCSDPASEAFF. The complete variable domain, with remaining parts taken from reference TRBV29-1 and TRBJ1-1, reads SAVISQKPSRDICQRGTSLTIQCQVDSQVTMMFWYRQQPGQSLTLIATANQGSEATYESGFVIDKFPISRPNLTFSTLTVSNMSPEDSSIYLCSCSDPASEAFFGQGTRLTVV.

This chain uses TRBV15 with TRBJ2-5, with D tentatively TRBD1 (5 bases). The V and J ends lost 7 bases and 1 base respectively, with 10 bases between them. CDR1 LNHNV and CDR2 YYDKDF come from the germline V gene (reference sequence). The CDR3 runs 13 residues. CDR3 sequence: CATKQGSQETQYF. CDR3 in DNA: TGTGCCACCAAGCAGGGTTCCCAAGAGACCCAGTACTTC. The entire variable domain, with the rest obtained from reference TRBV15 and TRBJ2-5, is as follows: DAMVIQNPRYQVTQFGKPVTLSCSQTLNHNVMYWYQQKSSQAPKLLFHYYDKDFNNEADTPDNFQSRRPNTSFCFLDIRSPGLGDTAMYLCATKQGSQETQYFGPGTRLLVL.

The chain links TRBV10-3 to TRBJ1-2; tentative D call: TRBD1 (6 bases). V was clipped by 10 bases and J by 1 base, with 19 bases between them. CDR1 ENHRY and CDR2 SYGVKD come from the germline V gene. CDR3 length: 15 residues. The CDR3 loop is CASSPAGAVNYGYTF. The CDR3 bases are TGTGCCAGCTCCCCGGCGGGGGCGGTTAACTATGGCTACACCTTC.

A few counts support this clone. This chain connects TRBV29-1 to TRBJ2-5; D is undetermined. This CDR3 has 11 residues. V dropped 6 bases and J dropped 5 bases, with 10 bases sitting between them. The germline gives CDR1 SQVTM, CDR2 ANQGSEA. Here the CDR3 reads CSVTTSETQYF. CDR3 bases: TGCAGCGTCACCACAAGTGAGACCCAGTACTTC.

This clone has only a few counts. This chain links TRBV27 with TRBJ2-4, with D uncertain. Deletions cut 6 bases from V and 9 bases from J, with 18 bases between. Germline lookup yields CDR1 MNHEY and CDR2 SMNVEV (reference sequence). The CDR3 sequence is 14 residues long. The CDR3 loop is CASRIKTPGGIQYF. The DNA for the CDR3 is TGTGCCAGCAGGATCAAGACCCCGGGTGGCATTCAGTACTTC.

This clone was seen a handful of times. The CDR3 spells CASSMGVGYTF. For the CDR3, the DNA is TGTGCCAGCTCCATGGGGGTCGGCTACACCTTC. J is TRBJ1-2 and V is TRBV14, with D possibly being TRBD1 (5 bases). Germline V gene sequence: CDR1 SGHDN, CDR2 FVKESK. Trimming removed 8 bases at V and 8 bases at J, with 12 bases between. The CDR3 sequence is 11 residues long.

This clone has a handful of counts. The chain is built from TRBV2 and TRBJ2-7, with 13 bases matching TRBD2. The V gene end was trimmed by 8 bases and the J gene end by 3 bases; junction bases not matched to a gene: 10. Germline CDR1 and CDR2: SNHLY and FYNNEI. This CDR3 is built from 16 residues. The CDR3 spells CASLMGLAGTIYEQYF. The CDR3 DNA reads TGTGCCAGCCTCATGGGACTAGCGGGAACTATCTACGAGCAGTACTTC.

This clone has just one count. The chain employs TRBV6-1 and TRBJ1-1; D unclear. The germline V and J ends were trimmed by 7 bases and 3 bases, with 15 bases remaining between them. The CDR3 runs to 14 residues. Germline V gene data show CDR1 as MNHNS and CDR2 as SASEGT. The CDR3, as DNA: TGTGCCAGCAACTACCCCAACCCGCACACTGAAGCTTTCTTT. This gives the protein CASNYPNPHTEAFF.

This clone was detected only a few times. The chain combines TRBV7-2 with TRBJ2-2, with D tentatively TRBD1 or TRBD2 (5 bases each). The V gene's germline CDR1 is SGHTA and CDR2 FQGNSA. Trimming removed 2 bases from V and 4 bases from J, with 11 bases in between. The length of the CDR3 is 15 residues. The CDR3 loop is CASSLPGGGTGELFF. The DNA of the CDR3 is TGTGCCAGCAGCTTACCCGGTGGGGGCACCGGGGAGCTGTTTTTT.

The CDR3 nucleotides read TGTGCCAGCAGCGCCTGGGACAGCAAATCACCCCTCCACTTT. This gives the protein CASSAWDSKSPLHF. The genes are TRBV2 and TRBJ1-6, with 7 bases lining up with TRBD1. CDR3 length equals 14 residues. Germline V gene lookup returns CDR1 SNHLY and CDR2 FYNNEI. Unmatched junction bases numbered 9, after V lost 6 bases and J lost 10 bases.